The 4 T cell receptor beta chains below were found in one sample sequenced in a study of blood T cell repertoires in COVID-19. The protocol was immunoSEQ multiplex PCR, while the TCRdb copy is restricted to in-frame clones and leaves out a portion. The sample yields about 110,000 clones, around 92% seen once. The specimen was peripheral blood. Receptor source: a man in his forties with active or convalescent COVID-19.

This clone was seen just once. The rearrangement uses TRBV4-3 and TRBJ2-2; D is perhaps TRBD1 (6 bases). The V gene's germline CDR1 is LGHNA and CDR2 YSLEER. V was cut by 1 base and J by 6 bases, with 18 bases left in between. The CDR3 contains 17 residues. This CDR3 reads CASSQAGHAGAPGELFF. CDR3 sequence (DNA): TGCGCCAGCAGCCAAGCGGGCCATGCAGGGGCTCCCGGGGAGCTGTTTTTT.

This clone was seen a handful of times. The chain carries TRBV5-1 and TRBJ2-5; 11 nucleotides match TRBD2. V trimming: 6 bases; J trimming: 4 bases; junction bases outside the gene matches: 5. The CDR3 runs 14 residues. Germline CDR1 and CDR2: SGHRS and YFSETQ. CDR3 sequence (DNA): TGCGCCAGCACCCTACTAGCGGGGGCAGAGACCCAGTACTTC. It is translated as CASTLLAGAETQYF.

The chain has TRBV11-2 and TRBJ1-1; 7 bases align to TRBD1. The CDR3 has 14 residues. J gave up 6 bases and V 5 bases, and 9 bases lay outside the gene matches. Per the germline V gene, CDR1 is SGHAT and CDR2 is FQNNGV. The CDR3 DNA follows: TGTGCCAGCAGCCCAAACAGGGGTAGCGCTGAAGCTTTCTTT. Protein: CASSPNRGSAEAFF.

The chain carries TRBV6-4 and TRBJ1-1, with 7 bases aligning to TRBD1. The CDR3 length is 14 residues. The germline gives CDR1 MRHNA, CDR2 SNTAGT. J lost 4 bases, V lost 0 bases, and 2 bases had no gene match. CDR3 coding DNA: TGTGCCAGCAGTGACTCAAACAGGGGCACTGAAGCTTTCTTT. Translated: CASSDSNRGTEAFF.